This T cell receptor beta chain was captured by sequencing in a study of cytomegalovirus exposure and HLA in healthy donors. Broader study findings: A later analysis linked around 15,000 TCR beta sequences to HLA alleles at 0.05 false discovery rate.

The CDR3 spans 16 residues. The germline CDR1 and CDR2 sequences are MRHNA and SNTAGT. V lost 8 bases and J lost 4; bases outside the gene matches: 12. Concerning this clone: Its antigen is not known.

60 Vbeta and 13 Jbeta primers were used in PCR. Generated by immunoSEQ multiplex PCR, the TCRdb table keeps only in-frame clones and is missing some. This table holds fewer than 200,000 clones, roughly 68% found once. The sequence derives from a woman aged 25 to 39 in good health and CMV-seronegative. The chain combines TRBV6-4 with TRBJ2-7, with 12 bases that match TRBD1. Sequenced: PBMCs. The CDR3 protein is CASGRYPGQGAYEQYF. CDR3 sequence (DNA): TGTGCCAGCGGTCGGTACCCGGGACAGGGGGCATACGAGCAGTACTTC.